This record looks at one TCR beta chain sequence and its context. The antigen remains undetermined. The data originate from a study of post-analysis software for immune sequencing data. The study, taken as a whole, reports: TRBV segments more frequent in patients than in controls numbered roughly 5 and included TRBV5-6, TRBV5-1 and TRBV20-1.

Each TCR beta cDNA library carried unique molecular identifiers. A single record per CDR3 protein comes from TCRdb applying MiXCR to the PCR reads. The repertoire has hundreds of thousands of distinct CDR3 sequences, approximately 45% of them found once; the top ten carry 9.5% to 13%. Trimming shortened V by 0 bases and J by 7 bases, and 17 bases separated the two germline ends. This CDR3 has 15 residues. Germline assignment: CDR1 DFQATT and CDR2 SNEGSKA (reference sequence). The sequenced sample was blood. The chain joins TRBV20-1 to TRBJ2-3; D is perhaps TRBD2 (6 bases). The clonotype was recovered from a girl under 18 with multiple sclerosis. CDR3 sequence reads: CSARDQTRSEHTQYF. The DNA for the CDR3 is TGCAGTGCTAGAGACCAGACTAGGAGTGAGCATACGCAGTATTTT.